This TCR beta chain appears in the sequencing data of a study of blood T cells in healthy people across ages. Through a sample-barcoded 5' primer and a J-beta primer mix, a second PCR was run for about 6 to 12 cycles. Carrying 12 random nucleotides, a template-switch adaptor labeled each individual cDNA molecule. TCRdb re-derived calls from the 5' RACE reads in MiXCR, one entry per CDR3 protein. The data contain 250,000 to 300,000 distinct CDR3 sequences, 25% to 30% of them singletons. The germline gives CDR1 DFQATT, CDR2 SNEGSKA (reference sequence). The junction had 13 bases not matched to a gene; V was cut back by 5 bases and J by 9 bases. The CDR3 totals 15 residues.

The sequence was obtained from a woman aged 70-85 years in good health. This rearrangement joins TRBV20-1 to TRBJ2-1; 10 bases map to TRBD2. The sequencing input was blood. CDR3 DNA: TGCAGTGCTGGCCCAGCGGGAGGGCCCTTTGGTGAGCAGTTCTTC. It specifies CSAGPAGGPFGEQFF.